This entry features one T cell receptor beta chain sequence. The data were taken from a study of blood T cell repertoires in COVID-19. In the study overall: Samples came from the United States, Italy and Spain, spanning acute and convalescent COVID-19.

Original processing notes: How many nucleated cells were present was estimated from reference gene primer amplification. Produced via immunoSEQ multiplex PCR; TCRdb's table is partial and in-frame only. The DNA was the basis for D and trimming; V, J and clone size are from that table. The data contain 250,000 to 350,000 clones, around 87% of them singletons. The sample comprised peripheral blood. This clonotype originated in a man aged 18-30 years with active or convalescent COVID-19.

The CDR3 spells CASSTRFGSSYEQYF. Here the CDR3 DNA reads TGTGCCAGCAGCACGAGGTTCGGGAGCTCTTACGAGCAGTACTTC. This chain links TRBV11-2 with TRBJ2-7; TRBD2 is a possible D gene (6 bases). Trimming cost V 5 bases and J 4 bases, with 18 bases left between them. The germline gives CDR1 SGHAT, CDR2 FQNNGV. This CDR3 region has 15 residues.